Following are 11 T cell receptor beta chains from one sample sequenced in a study of CD8+ T cells in alopecia areata. Regarding treatment: oral pan-JAK inhibitor, 5-10 mg twice daily. Extracted RNA was reverse transcribed, and the resulting cDNA served as sequencing template. Data came from immunoSEQ multiplex PCR; TCRdb stores just in-frame clones and leaves some out. Counted here are 150,000 to 200,000 clones, around three fifths occurring once; the ten biggest clones make up around 0.91%. Source: CD4+ T cells sorted from blood, taken at week 4, from a patient treated with tofacitinib. These receptors were collected from a human donor with alopecia areata.

This chain uses TRBV6-5 with TRBJ1-5; no clear D. Germline V gene lookup returns CDR1 MNHEY and CDR2 SVGAGI. Trimming pared 10 bases from V and 7 bases from J, leaving 17 bases between. The CDR3 sequence is 13 residues long. The chain's CDR3 is CATKAGGLQPQHF. CDR3 bases: TGTGCCACAAAGGCGGGCGGGTTGCAGCCCCAGCATTTT.

This chain connects TRBV30 to TRBJ2-7; D not certain. This CDR3 region has 14 residues. Trimming removed 3 bases at V and 6 bases at J, with 18 bases between. Germline V CDR1 and CDR2: GTSNPN, SVGIG (reference sequence). The CDR3 here is CAWSGYRVGSEQYF. In DNA form, the CDR3 reads TGTGCCTGGAGCGGGTATAGGGTGGGCTCCGAGCAGTACTTC.

The V gene is TRBV29-1, the J gene TRBJ2-3; 9 bases line up with TRBD1. V lost 1 base to trimming and J lost 1 base; unmatched junction nucleotides: 3. Germline V gives CDR1 SQVTM, CDR2 ANQGSEA. This CDR3 is built from 15 residues. CDR3 coding DNA: TGCAGCGTTGAAGCCCGGGACAGGGGCACAGATACGCAGTATTTT. It is translated as CSVEARDRGTDTQYF.

The chain carries TRBV29-1 and TRBJ2-7; perhaps TRBD1 as D (5 bases). There are 13 residues in the CDR3. Deletions cut 2 bases from V and 2 bases from J, with 10 bases between. Germline V gene sequence: CDR1 SQVTM, CDR2 ANQGSEA. The CDR3 region is CSVESDTPYEQYF. CDR3 in DNA: TGCAGCGTTGAATCGGACACCCCCTACGAGCAGTACTTC.

This clone was detected only a few times. The chain uses TRBV29-1 and TRBJ2-3; D is possibly TRBD1 (5 bases). Germline-derived CDR1 and CDR2 are SQVTM and ANQGSEA. Trimming shortened V by 7 bases and J by 2 bases, and 10 bases separated the two germline ends. The length of the CDR3 is 12 residues. The CDR3 here is CSATDNTDTQYF. The CDR3 DNA reads as TGCAGCGCTACGGACAACACAGATACGCAGTATTTT.

The rearrangement joins TRBV7-9 to TRBJ2-5; D remains ambiguous. This CDR3 has 15 residues. Germline V gene data show CDR1 as SEHNR and CDR2 as FQNEAQ (reference sequence). V was clipped by 1 base and J by 5 bases, with 14 bases between them. CDR3 sequence: CASSLDGQIGETQYF. The CDR3 nucleotides are TGTGCCAGCAGCTTAGATGGCCAGATCGGGGAGACCCAGTACTTC. Using reference TRBV7-9 and TRBJ2-5 for the parts outside the CDR3, the full variable domain is DTGVSQNPRHKITKRGQNVTFRCDPISEHNRLYWYRQTLGQGPEFLTYFQNEAQLEKSRLLSDRFSAERPKGSFSTLEIQRTEQGDSAMYLCASSLDGQIGETQYFGPGTRLLVL.

The V and J genes are TRBV29-1 and TRBJ2-3; D is tentatively TRBD1 or TRBD2 (5 bases each). Germline CDR1 is SQVTM and CDR2 is ANQGSEA. This CDR3 region has 16 residues. The germline V and J ends were trimmed by 6 bases and 6 bases, with 25 bases remaining between them. CDR3 DNA: TGCAGCGTAAAAGATCTTATTCCGGGACCAACGGATACGCAGTATTTT. Translating it yields CSVKDLIPGPTDTQYF.

The CDR3 nucleotides are TGCAGCGTTCGGGTTACCGGGACCCAGTACTTC. It translates to CSVRVTGTQYF. The rearrangement uses TRBV29-1 and TRBJ2-5; D uncertain. The CDR3 is made up of 11 amino acids. Trimming stripped 5 bases from V and 7 bases from J, with 11 bases between. The V gene's germline CDR1 is SQVTM and CDR2 ANQGSEA.

This clone was seen a handful of times. The chain employs TRBV10-3 and TRBJ2-7; D is possibly TRBD1 (6 bases). Germline CDR1 reads ENHRY; CDR2 reads SYGVKD. V lost 5 bases, J lost 0 bases, and 11 bases lay in between. The CDR3 runs to 14 residues. CDR3 DNA sequence: TGTGCCATCAGTCCCAGGGGTGGCTCCTACGAGCAGTACTTC. Translating it yields CAISPRGGSYEQYF.

The chain couples TRBV29-1 to TRBJ2-5; no clear D. The V and J ends lost 4 bases and 6 bases respectively, with 6 bases between them. This CDR3 has 10 amino acids. Germline-derived CDR1 and CDR2 are SQVTM and ANQGSEA. The CDR3 DNA sequence: TGCAGCGTTGTACGAAAGACCCAGTACTTC. Translated, it gives CSVVRKTQYF. The full variable domain, in which reference TRBV29-1 and TRBJ2-5 provide the parts outside the CDR3, is SAVISQKPSRDICQRGTSLTIQCQVDSQVTMMFWYRQQPGQSLTLIATANQGSEATYESGFVIDKFPISRPNLTFSTLTVSNMSPEDSSIYLCSVVRKTQYFGPGTRLLVL.

This CDR3 reads CASSVGPGGRNSGNTIYF. The CDR3 coding sequence is TGTGCCAGCAGCGTGGGACCCGGAGGACGGAACTCTGGAAACACCATATATTTT. This rearrangement joins TRBV9 to TRBJ1-3; maybe TRBD1 (5 bases). The CDR3 covers 18 residues. V was pared by 2 bases and J by 0 bases, with 18 bases between. The V gene's germline CDR1 is SGDLS and CDR2 YYNGEE.